This entry describes one T cell receptor (beta chain). Its antigen is not identified. Both 60 Vbeta primers and 13 Jbeta primers went into the PCR. Per the study methods: In a later analysis, of 70 million to 85 million unique beta chains, 9 million to 11 million appeared in at least two donors. Assay used: immunoSEQ multiplex PCR; TCRdb lists only in-frame clones, some missing. The V and J calls and clone size are taken from that table; D and trimming were inferred from the DNA. The sample includes 120,000 or so clones, over 70% of them seen just once. Each donor's status was that of a healthy bone marrow donor. These data belong to a study of cytomegalovirus exposure and HLA in healthy donors. Study-wide results and caveats: Information on immune exposure was restricted to one variable (CMV serostatus).

Trimming took 6 bases from V and 5 from J; bases not matched to a gene: 12. Per the germline V gene, CDR1 is SNHLY and CDR2 is FYNNEI. The CDR3 has 16 residues. The receptor comes from a female donor in good health and CMV-seropositive. This chain joins TRBV2 and TRBJ2-2, with 7 bases fitting TRBD1. The sequencing sample was made of PBMCs. The CDR3 spells CASSVRAGGRTGELFF. The DNA of the CDR3 is TGTGCCAGCAGCGTTAGGGCAGGGGGACGGACCGGGGAGCTGTTTTTT.